This T cell receptor beta chain was captured in a study of control samples from healthy donors and cancer patients. CDR3 size: 15 residues. The V gene's germline CDR1 is SEHNR and CDR2 FQNEAQ (reference sequence). V was shortened by 1 base and J by 3 bases, with 11 bases between the two germline ends. TCRdb keeps only in-frame clones here, not all; method: immunoSEQ multiplex PCR. This table holds 170,000 or so clones, roughly 89% found once. The source material was blood. The rearrangement uses TRBV7-9 and TRBJ2-3; D perhaps matches TRBD2 (6 bases). The sequence was collected from a woman aged 45-59 years in good health. This CDR3 reads CASSLDSGSTDTQYF. In DNA, the CDR3 is TGTGCCAGCAGCTTAGATTCCGGGAGTACAGATACGCAGTATTTT. The full variable domain, completed using reference TRBV7-9 and TRBJ2-3, is DTGVSQNPRHKITKRGQNVTFRCDPISEHNRLYWYRQTLGQGPEFLTYFQNEAQLEKSRLLSDRFSAERPKGSFSTLEIQRTEQGDSAMYLCASSLDSGSTDTQYFGPGTRLTVL.